This TCR beta chain was sequenced for a study of shared clonotypes between healthy human individuals. Here immunoSEQ multiplex PCR was the method, and the copy in TCRdb shows in-frame clones only, minus some. The repertoire holds about 2.1 million clones, with 90% to 95% as singletons. Naive-designated CD8 cells lacked CD45RO, were positively enriched for CCR7, and omitted terminally differentiated effector memory CD45RA+ cells. The CDR3 length is 17 residues. Trimming removed 1 base from V and 7 bases from J; junction bases left unmatched: 9. Germline V lookup: CDR1 SGHAT, CDR2 FQNNGV. Source material: naive CD8+ T cells from PBMCs. The V gene is TRBV11-2, the J gene TRBJ2-1, with 11 bases matching TRBD2. This TCR was sampled from a man aged 18 to 30 in good health. Some clones in this sample may be carry-over from other donors' samples. CDR3 sequence reads: CASSLVFSGRAGNEQFF. In DNA form, the CDR3 reads TGTGCCAGCAGCTTAGTTTTTAGCGGGAGGGCCGGAAATGAGCAGTTCTTC.